Sequencing of this T cell receptor beta chain was carried out in a study of blood T cell repertoires in COVID-19. Across the whole study: Both acute and convalescent COVID-19 samples were obtained from the United States, Italy and Spain. The cDNA or gDNA used as material had been derived from T cells, B-cell-depleted T cells, or PBMCs.

Looked up from germline, CDR1 is KGHSH and CDR2 is LQKENI. V was clipped by 2 bases and J by 3 bases; unmatched bases: 5. CDR3 length equals 15 residues. Individuals aged roughly 18 to 95 years were recruited from 24 US areas. Cohort allocation depended upon clinical history that participants reported. The protocol was immunoSEQ multiplex PCR, while the TCRdb copy is restricted to in-frame clones and leaves out a portion. The data show 390,000 or so clones, approximately 87% seen once. The chain couples TRBV18 to TRBJ2-5, with 8 bases that match TRBD2. The TCR comes from a woman aged 50 to 60 who had recovered from COVID-19. The sample was PBMCs or T cells enriched from blood (not recorded which). DNA of the CDR3: TGTGCCAGCTCACCAATTGAGCGGGGGAAAGAGACCCAGTACTTC. This gives the protein CASSPIERGKETQYF.